This is a list of T cell receptor beta chains from one sample in a study of cytomegalovirus exposure and HLA in healthy donors. Data came from immunoSEQ multiplex PCR; TCRdb stores just in-frame clones and leaves some out. The profile shows fewer than 200,000 clones, 75% of them singletons. The specimen sequenced was PBMCs. All receptors derive from a female donor in good health and CMV-seronegative. Each CDR3 is given with its conserved first and last residue. A D gene is named only where the DNA matches it firmly. Some rows have no size entry. The others give once, few or many, or a class for an expanded clone.

TRBV10-3	.	.	TRBJ2-5	CAIGGTEETQYF	TGTGCCATCGGGGGGACTGAAGAGACCCAGTACTTC
TRBV6-1	.	.	TRBJ1-4	CASSDLRDKLEKLFF	TGTGCCAGCAGTGACCTCCGGGACAAACTCGAAAAACTGTTTTTT
TRBV11-2	.	TRBD2	TRBJ2-1	CASSWTSGRKDEQFF	TGTGCCAGCAGCTGGACTAGCGGGAGGAAGGATGAGCAATTCTTC
TRBV6-5	few	.	TRBJ1-3	CASSHEGGGNTIYF	TGTGCCAGCAGTCACGAAGGGGGTGGAAACACCATATATTTT
TRBV28	.	.	TRBJ1-3	CASSFGERHTRGNTIYF	TGTGCCAGCAGTTTCGGGGAGCGCCACACGCGTGGAAACACCATATATTTT
TRBV11-2	.	TRBD1	TRBJ1-2	CASSFAGQGQGYGYTF	TGTGCCAGCAGCTTCGCGGGACAGGGGCAGGGGTATGGCTACACCTTC
TRBV7-2	many	TRBD2	TRBJ2-7	CASSSFPRTSSAYEQYF	TGTGCCAGCAGCTCCTTTCCACGGACTAGCAGCGCCTACGAGCAGTACTTC
TRBV15	.	TRBD1	TRBJ2-2	CATSWTGGLGGELFF	TGTGCCACCAGCTGGACAGGGGGATTGGGCGGGGAGCTGTTTTTT
TRBV7-9	.	.	TRBJ2-5	CASSSDGGQETQYF	TGTGCCAGCAGTAGCGACGGAGGCCAAGAGACCCAGTACTTC
TRBV13	.	TRBD2	TRBJ2-7	CASSLRPSGTYEQYF	TGTGCCAGCAGCTTACGGCCAAGCGGGACCTACGAGCAGTACTTC
TRBV29-1	.	.	TRBJ2-3	CSVVTGDTQYF	TGCAGCGTCGTCACGGGAGATACGCAGTATTTT
TRBV28	.	.	TRBJ2-7	CASSPPGAYEQYF	TGTGCCAGCAGTCCCCCCGGAGCCTACGAGCAGTACTTC
TRBV9	.	TRBD1	TRBJ2-7	CASRANDPRWDRLEEQYF	TGTGCCAGCAGAGCAAACGACCCCCGGTGGGACAGGCTTGAGGAGCAGTACTTC
TRBV7-6	.	TRBD2	TRBJ2-7	CASSSSGAYEQYF	TGCGCCAGCAGCTCTAGCGGGGCCTACGAGCAGTACTTC
TRBV29-1	.	TRBD2	TRBJ2-3	CSVEDRTSSTDTQYF	TGCAGCGTTGAAGACCGGACTAGCAGCACAGATACGCAGTATTTT
TRBV27	.	TRBD2	TRBJ2-7	CASSLLAGGPREQYF	TGTGCCAGCAGTTTGCTAGCGGGAGGGCCCCGCGAGCAGTACTTC
TRBV6-6	.	.	TRBJ2-3	CASSYTGGGTDTQYF	TGTGCCAGCAGCTACACAGGGGGGGGCACAGATACGCAGTATTTT
TRBV4-1	.	TRBD1	TRBJ2-5	CASSQAEQGPQETQYF	TGCGCCAGCAGCCAAGCGGAACAGGGGCCCCAAGAGACCCAGTACTTC
TRBV5-1	.	TRBD2	TRBJ2-3	CASSLLAGESDTQYF	TGCGCCAGCAGCTTACTAGCGGGAGAATCCGATACGCAGTATTTT
TRBV28	few	.	TRBJ1-1	CASSFRLTEAFF	TGTGCCAGCAGTTTCAGGCTTACTGAAGCTTTCTTT
TRBV19	.	.	TRBJ1-5	CASSIWGGSNQPQHF	TGTGCCAGTAGTATATGGGGAGGAAGCAATCAGCCCCAGCATTTT
TRBV28	.	TRBD2	TRBJ2-1	CASSFMLGIGTSGRISYNEQFF	TGTGCCAGCAGTTTTATGCTGGGTATCGGGACTAGCGGAAGGATCTCCTACAATGAGCAGTTCTTC
TRBV4-1	.	TRBD2	TRBJ2-7	CASSQPGTSTSYEQYF	TGCGCCAGCAGCCAGCCCGGGACTAGCACCTCCTACGAGCAGTACTTC
TRBV5-3	.	.	TRBJ2-1	CARSFLAHEQFF	TGTGCCAGAAGCTTTTTAGCCCATGAGCAGTTCTTC
TRBV27	.	TRBD2	TRBJ2-1	CASSLGTSGLYNEQFF	TGTGCCAGCAGTTTAGGGACTAGCGGACTTTACAATGAGCAGTTCTTC
TRBV11-2	once	TRBD1	TRBJ2-7	CASTLTGGSLYEQYF	TGTGCCAGCACCTTGACAGGGGGATCCCTCTACGAGCAGTACTTC